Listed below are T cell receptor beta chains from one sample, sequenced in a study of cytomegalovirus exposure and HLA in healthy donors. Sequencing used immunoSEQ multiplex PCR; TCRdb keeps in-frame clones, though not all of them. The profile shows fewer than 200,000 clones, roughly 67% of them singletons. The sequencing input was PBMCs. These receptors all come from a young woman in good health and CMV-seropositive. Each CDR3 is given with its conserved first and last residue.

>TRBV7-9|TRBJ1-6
CASSFVTGLNSPLHF
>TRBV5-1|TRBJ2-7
CASSLVASGQGISEQYF
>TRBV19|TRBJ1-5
CASRPNPTSWQPQHF
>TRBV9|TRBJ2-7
CASSVDPIPQTTWGEQYF
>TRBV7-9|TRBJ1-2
CASSLAGAYGYTF
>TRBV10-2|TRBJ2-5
CASSLTSGGETQYF
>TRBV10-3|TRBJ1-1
CAISDGGNEAFF
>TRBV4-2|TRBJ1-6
CASSQVQARTNSPLHF
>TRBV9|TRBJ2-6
CASSFRGQGANVLTF
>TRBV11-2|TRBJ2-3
CASSSRPQRTDPTDTQYF
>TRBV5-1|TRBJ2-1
CASSFMTGIDEQFF
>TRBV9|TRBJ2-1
CASSVGLAGDEQFF
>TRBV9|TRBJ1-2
CASSVGQGPYGYTF
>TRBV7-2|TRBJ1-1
CASSLGQPGVTEAFF
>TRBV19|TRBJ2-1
CASSIVLWGGWSGEQFF
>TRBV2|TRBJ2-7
CASSVMLPGQGTPYEQYF
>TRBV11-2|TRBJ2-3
CASSFTGTDTQYF
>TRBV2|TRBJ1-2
CASIGGPTNYGYTF
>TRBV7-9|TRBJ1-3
CSSSLQRSGNTIYF
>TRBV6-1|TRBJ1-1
CASSLRGTEAFF
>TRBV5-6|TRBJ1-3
CASSRLQGNGNTIYF
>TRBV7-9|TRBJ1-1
CASSLPTEAFF
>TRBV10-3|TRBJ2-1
CAIKNPSGGYNEQFF
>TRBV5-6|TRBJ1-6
CASSPGAYNSPLHF
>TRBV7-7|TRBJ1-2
CASSEGQGRYDGYTF
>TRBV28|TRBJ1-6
CASSFFGDPGTGGSPLHF
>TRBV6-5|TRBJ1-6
CASRRGQGISPLHF
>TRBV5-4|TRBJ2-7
CASSASGSEQYF
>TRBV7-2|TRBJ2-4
CASSLMGQGGLGIQYF
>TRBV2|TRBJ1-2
CASNPRDTYGYTF
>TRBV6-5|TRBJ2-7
CASSPSRGQTYEQYF
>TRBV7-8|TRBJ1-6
CASSLAAASSYNSPLHF
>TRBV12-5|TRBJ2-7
CASGTGTGAHEQYF
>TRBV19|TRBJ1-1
CASTGQTEAFF
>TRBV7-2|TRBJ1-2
CASSPRSGGNNYGYTF
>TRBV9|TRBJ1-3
CASSVASTGAGNTIYF
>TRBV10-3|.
CAISESVSRVSYEQYF
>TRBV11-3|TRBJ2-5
CASSFGGQETQYF
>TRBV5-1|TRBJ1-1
CASRGQGGTEAFF
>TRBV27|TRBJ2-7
CAGRGPLKSEQYF
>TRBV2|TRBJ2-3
CASVWGAGAGDTQYF
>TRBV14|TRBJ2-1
CASSLQGRGYNEQFF
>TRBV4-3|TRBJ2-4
CASSQGSLAGGNIQYF
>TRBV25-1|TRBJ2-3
CASSERTRIDTQYF
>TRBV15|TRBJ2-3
CATSRGVAMTDTQYF
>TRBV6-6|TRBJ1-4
CASSDRRDGKLFF
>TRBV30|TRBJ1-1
CAWSSGQGNAEAFF
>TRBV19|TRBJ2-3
CASSTTGTSTDTQYF
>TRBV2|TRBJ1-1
CASSTGPDRAANTEAFF
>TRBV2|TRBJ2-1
CASSEQVAPVF
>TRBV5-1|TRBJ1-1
CASSLVGVGGDEAFF
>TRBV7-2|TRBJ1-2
CASSSSVNYGYTF
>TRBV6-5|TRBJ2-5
CASSRAGTGGETQYF
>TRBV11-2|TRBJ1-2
CASSSDRGYTF
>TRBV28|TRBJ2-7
CASSFGTDSSYEQYF
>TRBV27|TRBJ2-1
CASSLYSTSGGYNEQFF
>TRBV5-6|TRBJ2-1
CASSFGPSGGNEQFF
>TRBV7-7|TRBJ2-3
CASSLGRTDTQYF